This T cell receptor beta chain came from a study of shared clonotypes between healthy human individuals. With respect to this clone: Antigen specificity is unknown.

Selected positively for CCR7 and CD45RO-negative, naive CD8 cells excluded terminally differentiated effector memory CD45RA+ cells. Using immunoSEQ multiplex PCR, the repertoire was profiled, and TCRdb retains in-frame clones only, with some absent. The data show around 600,000 clones, 98% seen once. Broader study findings: Rarefaction exposed incomplete sorted-subset sequencing despite large depth.

Germline trimming cut 4 bases from V and 4 bases from J; bases unmatched to any gene: 17. The length of the CDR3 is 19 residues. Germline CDR1 is SGHRS and CDR2 is YFSETQ. The sequencing input was naive CD8+ T cells sorted from blood. The V and J genes are TRBV5-1 and TRBJ2-2; 9 bases match TRBD2. This TCR was sampled from a man between 25 and 39 years old in good health. CDR3 protein: CASSPRGVSGSSRTGELFF. Here the CDR3 DNA reads TGCGCCAGCAGCCCACGCGGAGTTAGCGGGAGCTCGCGCACCGGGGAGCTGTTTTTT. Using reference TRBV5-1 and TRBJ2-2 for the parts outside the CDR3, the full variable domain is KAGVTQTPRYLIKTRGQQVTLSCSPISGHRSVSWYQQTPGQGLQFLFEYFSETQRNKGNFPGRFSGRQFSNSRSEMNVSTLELGDSALYLCASSPRGVSGSSRTGELFFGEGSRLTVL.